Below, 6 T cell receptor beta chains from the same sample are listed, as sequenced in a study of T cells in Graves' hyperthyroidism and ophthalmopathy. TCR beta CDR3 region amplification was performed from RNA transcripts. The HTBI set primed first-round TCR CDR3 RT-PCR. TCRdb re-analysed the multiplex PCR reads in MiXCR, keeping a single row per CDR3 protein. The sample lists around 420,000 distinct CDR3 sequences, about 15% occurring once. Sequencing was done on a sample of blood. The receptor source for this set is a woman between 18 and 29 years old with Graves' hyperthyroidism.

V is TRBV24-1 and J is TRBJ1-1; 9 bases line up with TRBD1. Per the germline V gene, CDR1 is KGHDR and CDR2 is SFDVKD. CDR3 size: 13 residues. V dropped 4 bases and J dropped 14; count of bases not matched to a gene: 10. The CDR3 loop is CATSEHTGQGWFF. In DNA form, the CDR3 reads TGTGCCACCAGTGAACATACGGGACAGGGTTGGTTCTTT.

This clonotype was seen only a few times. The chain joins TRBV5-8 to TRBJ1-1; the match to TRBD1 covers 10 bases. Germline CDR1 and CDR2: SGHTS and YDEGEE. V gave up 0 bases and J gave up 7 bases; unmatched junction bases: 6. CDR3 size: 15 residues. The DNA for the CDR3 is TGTGCCAGCAGCTTGGACCGGGACAGGGGCATTGAAGCTTTCTTT. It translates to CASSLDRDRGIEAFF.

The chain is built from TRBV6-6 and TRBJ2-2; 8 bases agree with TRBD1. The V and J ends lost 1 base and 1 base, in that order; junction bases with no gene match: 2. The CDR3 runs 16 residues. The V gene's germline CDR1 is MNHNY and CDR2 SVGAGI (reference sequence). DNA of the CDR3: TGTGCCAGCAGTTACTACGGGACAGGGAACACCGGGGAGCTGTTTTTT. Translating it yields CASSYYGTGNTGELFF.

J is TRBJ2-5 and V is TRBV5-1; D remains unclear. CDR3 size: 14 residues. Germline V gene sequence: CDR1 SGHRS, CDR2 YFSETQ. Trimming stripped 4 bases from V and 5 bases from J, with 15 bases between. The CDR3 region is CASSPPAVDETQYF. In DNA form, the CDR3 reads TGCGCCAGCAGCCCCCCTGCAGTCGACGAGACCCAGTACTTC.

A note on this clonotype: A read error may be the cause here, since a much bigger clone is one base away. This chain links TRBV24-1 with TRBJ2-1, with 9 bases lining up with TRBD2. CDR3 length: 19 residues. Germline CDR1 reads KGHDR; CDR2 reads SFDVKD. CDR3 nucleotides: TGTACCACCAGTGACGCGGATGTGGGGACTAGCTCGGTCCGCAATGAGCAGTTCTTC. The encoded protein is CTTSDADVGTSSVRNEQFF.

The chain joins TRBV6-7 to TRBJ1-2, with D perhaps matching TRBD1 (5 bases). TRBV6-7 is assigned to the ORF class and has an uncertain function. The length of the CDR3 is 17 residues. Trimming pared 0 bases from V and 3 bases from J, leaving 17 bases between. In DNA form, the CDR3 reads TGTGCCAGCAGTTACTCGATTGGGACGGGGGATGACTATGGCTACACCTTC. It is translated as CASSYSIGTGDDYGYTF.